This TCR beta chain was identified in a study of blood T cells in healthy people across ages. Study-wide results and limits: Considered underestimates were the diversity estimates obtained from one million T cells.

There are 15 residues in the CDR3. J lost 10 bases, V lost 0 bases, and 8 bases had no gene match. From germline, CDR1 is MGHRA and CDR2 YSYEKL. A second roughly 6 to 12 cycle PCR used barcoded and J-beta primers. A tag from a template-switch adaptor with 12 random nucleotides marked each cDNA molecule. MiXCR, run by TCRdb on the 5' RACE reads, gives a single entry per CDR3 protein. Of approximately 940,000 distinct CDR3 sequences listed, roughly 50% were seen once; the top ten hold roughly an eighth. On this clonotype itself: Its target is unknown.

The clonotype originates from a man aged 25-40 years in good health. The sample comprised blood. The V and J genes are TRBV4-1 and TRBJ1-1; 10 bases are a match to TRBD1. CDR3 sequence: CASSQEGTGAFGAFF. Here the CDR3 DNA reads TGCGCCAGCAGCCAAGAGGGGACAGGGGCTTTCGGAGCTTTCTTT.